This is a list of T cell receptor beta chains from one sample in a study of blood T cell repertoires in COVID-19. Repertoires were generated with immunoSEQ multiplex PCR, while TCRdb's copy carries only in-frame clones and drops some. The sample has 370,000 or so clones, about 87% seen once. The sequenced sample consisted of PBMCs or T cells enriched from blood (not recorded which). The source is a man aged 30 to 39 who had recovered from COVID-19. Each CDR3 is given with its conserved first and last residue. A D gene is named only where the DNA matches it firmly. Size values are once, few and many counts, or a class for expanded clones, and some rows have none.

j_gene | abundance | v_gene | d_gene | CDR3nt | CDR3aa
TRBJ1-6 | NA | TRBV4-3 | TRBD1 | TGCGCCAGCAGGCATCGACCGGACAGGGATTCACCCCTCCACTTT | CASRHRPDRDSPLHF
TRBJ1-6 | few | TRBV4-3 | NA | TGCGCCAGCAGCCAAGACTTGAGGTCACCCCTCCACTTT | CASSQDLRSPLHF
TRBJ2-2 | NA | TRBV12-5 | NA | TGTGCTAGTGGTTTGAAGGCCCGGGCGAACACCGGGGAGCTGTTTTTT | CASGLKARANTGELFF
TRBJ2-6 | NA | TRBV6-6 | TRBD1 | TGTGCCAGCAAATCGACAGGGTCGCGTGGGGCCAACGTCCTGACTTTC | CASKSTGSRGANVLTF
TRBJ2-2 | few | TRBV19 | NA | TGTGCCAGTAACCTGGACAGAACCACCGGGGAGCTGTTTTTT | CASNLDRTTGELFF
TRBJ2-7 | NA | TRBV6-5 | NA | TGTGCCAGCAGTCCGACACAGGACAGAGGGTTCCAGTACTTC | CASSPTQDRGFQYF
TRBJ2-1 | NA | TRBV7-8 | TRBD1 | TGTGCCAGCAGCTTCGAGACAGGGGTGGTCTACAATGAGCAGTTCTTC | CASSFETGVVYNEQFF
TRBJ2-2 | NA | TRBV7-9 | TRBD1 | TGTGCCAGCAGCTTGGACAGGGGAAACACCGGGGAGCTGTTTTTT | CASSLDRGNTGELFF
TRBJ2-1 | NA | TRBV11-2 | TRBD2 | TGTGCCAGCAGCTTAGCGCGGGGGGGTCCCAATGAGCAGTTCTTC | CASSLARGGPNEQFF
TRBJ1-1 | NA | TRBV19 | NA | TGTGCCACTACCCCCGGGACATTAAGACTCGTGCACACTGAAGCTTTCTTT | CATTPGTLRLVHTEAFF
TRBJ1-5 | NA | TRBV5-1 | TRBD1 | TGCGCCAGCAGACGGGGACAGGGTGACGAGCCCCAGCATTTT | CASRRGQGDEPQHF
TRBJ2-1 | once | TRBV11-1 | TRBD1 | TGTGCCAGCAGCTTAGCGTTCACCCCGACAGGGAGCCTCTCCAATGAGCAGTTCTTC | CASSLAFTPTGSLSNEQFF
TRBJ1-6 | NA | TRBV4-1 | NA | TGCGCCAGCAGCCAAGAGCGGGTTGGAAATTCACCCCTCCACTTT | CASSQERVGNSPLHF
TRBJ2-5 | NA | TRBV7-9 | TRBD2 | TGTGCCAGCAGCTTAGACGCGGGGGTACTGGAGACCCAGTACTTC | CASSLDAGVLETQYF
TRBJ1-6 | NA | TRBV7-3 | TRBD1 | TGTGCCAGCAGCCGACAGGGGGATTCACCCCTCCACTTT | CASSRQGDSPLHF
TRBJ2-3 | NA | TRBV7-8 | NA | TGTGCCAGCAGCTTAGCGAGAACCTACACAGATACGCAGTATTTT | CASSLARTYTDTQYF
TRBJ2-1 | NA | TRBV6-5 | NA | TGTGCCAGCACGGATGGGGAGGCCAATGAGCAGTTCTTC | CASTDGEANEQFF